These T cell receptor beta chains were read from a single sample in a study of beta chain features in type 1 diabetes. Assay used: immunoSEQ multiplex PCR; TCRdb lists only in-frame clones, some missing. Found here are approximately 100,000 clones, less than 40% of them singletons; the top ten hold more than 0.06%. The sample was stem cell memory CD4+ T cells from blood. These TCRs come from a young woman in good health. Each CDR3 is given with its conserved first and last residue. The D gene is left open where the match is weak. Clone size is given for some rows only: seen once, a few or many times, or a class if the clone is expanded.

v_gene,abundance,j_gene,d_gene,CDR3aa,CDR3nt
TRBV28,.,TRBJ1-1,TRBD1,CASSSGGMNTEAFF,TGTGCCAGCAGCTCAGGGGGGATGAACACTGAAGCTTTCTTT
TRBV30,.,TRBJ2-7,.,CAWSEPPGLPRKTYEQYF,TGTGCCTGGAGTGAGCCACCGGGACTCCCTAGGAAGACCTACGAGCAGTACTTC
TRBV4-1,few,TRBJ2-1,TRBD2,CASRETSGYYNEQFF,TGCGCCTCTCGGGAAACTAGCGGGTATTACAATGAGCAGTTCTTC
TRBV27,.,TRBJ1-1,TRBD1,CASSSPGQGFANTEAFF,TGTGCCAGCAGTTCACCGGGACAGGGTTTCGCGAACACTGAAGCTTTCTTT
TRBV4-2,.,TRBJ2-7,TRBD2,CASSQGAGLAAYEQYF,TGTGCCAGCAGCCAGGGGGCGGGACTAGCGGCCTACGAGCAGTACTTC
TRBV7-9,few,TRBJ2-7,TRBD1,CASSFGQGGREQYF,TGTGCCAGCAGCTTCGGACAGGGGGGTCGAGAGCAGTACTTC
TRBV5-1,.,TRBJ2-1,TRBD2,CASSTLAGDNEQFF,TGCGCCAGCAGTACACTAGCGGGTGACAATGAGCAGTTCTTC
TRBV7-2,.,TRBJ1-4,TRBD1,CASSFRTGLTNEKLFF,TGTGCCAGCAGCTTTCGGACAGGGCTAACTAATGAAAAACTGTTTTTT
TRBV7-9,few,TRBJ2-7,TRBD2,CASSQFPGLAEYEQYF,TGTGCCAGCAGCCAATTTCCGGGACTAGCGGAATACGAGCAGTACTTC
TRBV7-8,.,TRBJ2-7,TRBD2,CASSFTTFGLAGPQYF,TGTGCCAGCAGCTTTACTACGTTTGGCCTAGCGGGTCCCCAGTACTTC
TRBV29-1,few,TRBJ2-7,TRBD1,CSVVFRGTSYEQYF,TGCAGCGTTGTATTCAGGGGGACATCCTACGAGCAGTACTTC
TRBV11-2,.,TRBJ2-2,.,CASSGQTTPAAGELFF,TGTGCCAGCAGCGGACAGACTACGCCCGCCGCCGGGGAGCTGTTTTTT
TRBV4-1,.,TRBJ2-1,TRBD2,CASSQGVVAGASGQFF,TGCGCCAGCAGCCAGGGGGTGGTAGCGGGGGCCTCAGGGCAGTTCTTC
TRBV18,.,TRBJ2-7,TRBD2,CASQGLAGVSSYEQYF,TGTGCCAGCCAGGGACTAGCGGGAGTTAGCTCCTACGAGCAGTACTTC
TRBV5-1,few,TRBJ1-2,TRBD1,CASSSGTGISGYTF,TGCGCCAGCAGCTCCGGGACAGGAATATCTGGCTACACCTTC
TRBV18,few,TRBJ2-3,.,CASSPLRDLPHTQYF,TGTGCCAGCTCACCATTGCGGGATCTTCCTCATACGCAGTATTTT
TRBV29-1,few,TRBJ2-1,TRBD2,CSVVLAGLNEQFF,TGCAGCGTTGTACTAGCGGGATTAAATGAGCAGTTCTTC